This T cell receptor beta chain was sequenced during a study of blood T cells in healthy people across ages. Findings of the study overall: Unsorted PBMCs ruled out conclusive naive versus antigen-experienced comparison.

Per sample, a minimum of 6.5 million PBMCs were isolated. A J-beta primer mix and a sample-barcoded 5' primer were used in a second PCR of about 7 to 11 cycles. Every cDNA was tagged by a template-switch adaptor with 12 random nucleotides. Any given sample supplied a minimum of 3 million CDR3-containing paired-end reads. TCRdb analysed the 5' RACE reads with MiXCR anew, one entry per CDR3 protein. Among roughly 800,000 distinct CDR3 sequences listed, roughly 64% were seen once. As for this clonotype: Its antigen is unknown.

The sample was blood. The sequence derives from a man aged 25 to 40 in good health.

In DNA form, the CDR3 reads TGCAGCGTTGGAAGTCGCCCCGGGGGGTCCTATGGCTACACCTTC. Translation: CSVGSRPGGSYGYTF. The chain employs TRBV29-1 and TRBJ1-2; maybe TRBD1 (5 bases). The CDR3 has 15 amino acids. Trimming cost V 4 bases and J 4 bases, with 19 bases left between them. The germline gives CDR1 SQVTM, CDR2 ANQGSEA.